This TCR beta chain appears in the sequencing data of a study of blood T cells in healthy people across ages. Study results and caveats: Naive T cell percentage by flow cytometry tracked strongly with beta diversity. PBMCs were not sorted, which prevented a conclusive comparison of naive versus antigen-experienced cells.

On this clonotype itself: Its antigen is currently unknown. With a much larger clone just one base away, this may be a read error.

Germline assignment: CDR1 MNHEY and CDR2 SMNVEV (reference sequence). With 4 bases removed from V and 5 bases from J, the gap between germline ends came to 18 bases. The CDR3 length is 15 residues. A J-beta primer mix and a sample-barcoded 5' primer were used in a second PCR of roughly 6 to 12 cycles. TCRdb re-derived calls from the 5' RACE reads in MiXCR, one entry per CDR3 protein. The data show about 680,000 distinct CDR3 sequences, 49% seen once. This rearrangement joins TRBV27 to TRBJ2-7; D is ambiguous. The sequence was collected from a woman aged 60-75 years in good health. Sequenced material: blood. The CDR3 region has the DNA TGTGCCAGCAGTTGGAACCGAGGTGGGATAGACGAGCAGTACTTC. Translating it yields CASSWNRGGIDEQYF.